One sample yielded the 22 T cell receptor beta chains listed below, sequenced in a study of blood T cells in healthy people across ages. Alongside a J-beta primer mix, a sample-barcoded 5' primer served in a second PCR lasting 7 to 11 cycles. TCRdb ran MiXCR on the 5' RACE reads and lists one entry per CDR3 protein. The sample shows approximately 680,000 distinct CDR3 sequences, around 32% of them seen only once. The specimen sequenced was blood. All receptors come from an elderly woman in good health.

This clonotype was detected many times. The chain joins TRBV4-2 to TRBJ2-5, with 8 bases identical to TRBD2. The germline gives CDR1 LGHNA, CDR2 YNFKEQ. The CDR3 is 15 residues long. V was pared by 4 bases and J by 2 bases, with 6 bases of the junction left unmatched. CDR3 sequence reads: CASSPTSGDQETQYF. The CDR3 DNA sequence: TGTGCCAGCAGCCCAACTAGCGGTGATCAAGAGACCCAGTACTTC.

This chain uses TRBV30 with TRBJ2-1; the D is unclear. With 1 base removed from V and 10 bases from J, the gap between germline ends came to 17 bases. CDR1 and CDR2 (germline): GTSNPN, SVGIG (reference sequence). The CDR3 loop spans 14 amino acids. The CDR3 reads CAWSASSLGYEQFF. The CDR3, as DNA: TGTGCCTGGAGTGCCTCGAGCCTGGGCTACGAGCAGTTCTTC.

The rearrangement uses TRBV10-3 and TRBJ2-3; 14 bases fit TRBD2. Germline V gene data show CDR1 as ENHRY and CDR2 as SYGVKD. Trimming cost V 10 bases and J 3 bases; bases outside gene matches: 6. CDR3 length: 15 residues. CDR3 sequence reads: CATGLAGARTDTQYF. Here the CDR3 DNA reads TGTGCCACGGGACTAGCGGGGGCGAGGACAGATACGCAGTATTTT.

This clonotype was counted a few times. The gene calls are TRBV6-6 and TRBJ1-1; maybe TRBD1 (5 bases). Germline CDR1 reads MNHNY; CDR2 reads SVGAGI (reference sequence). This CDR3 contains 16 residues. The V end was cut by 3 bases, the J end by 3 bases, with 17 bases between. CDR3 sequence: CASSYGVGQGDTEAFF. Here the CDR3 DNA reads TGTGCCAGCAGTTATGGTGTTGGGCAGGGAGACACTGAAGCTTTCTTT.

V and J are TRBV7-2 and TRBJ2-5, with 7 bases aligning to TRBD1. The CDR3 runs to 13 residues. CDR1 and CDR2 from the germline V gene are SGHTA and FQGNSA. V trimming: 5 bases; J trimming: 4 bases; junction bases outside the gene matches: 4. In DNA, the CDR3 is TGTGCCAGCAGCCGCAGGGACAGAGAGACCCAGTACTTC. Its protein is CASSRRDRETQYF. Drawing the rest from reference TRBV7-2 and TRBJ2-5, the complete variable domain is GAGVSQSPSNKVTEKGKDVELRCDPISGHTALYWYRQSLGQGLEFLIYFQGNSAPDKSGLPSDRFSAERTGGSVSTLTIQRTQQEDSAVYLCASSRRDRETQYFGPGTRLLVL.

Regarding this clonotype: Given a much more abundant clone one base away, this may be a read error. J is TRBJ2-3 and V is TRBV12-3 or TRBV12-4; D remains ambiguous. V was clipped by 3 bases and J by 10 bases, with 8 bases between them. The CDR3 extends over 11 amino acids. Here the CDR3 DNA reads TGTGCCAGCAGTTTCAAGGATGCGCAGTATTTT. Translation: CASSFKDAQYF.

The V and J genes are TRBV20-1 and TRBJ2-3; D might be TRBD1 or TRBD2, each matching 5 bases. The CDR3 has 14 residues. V was shortened by 3 bases and J by 1 base, with 11 bases between the two germline ends. Germline lookup yields CDR1 DFQATT and CDR2 SNEGSKA (reference sequence). For the CDR3, the DNA is TGCAGTGCTAGTGGGACCCGAGGCACAGATACGCAGTATTTT. Its protein product is CSASGTRGTDTQYF.

This clonotype occurred once. V and J are TRBV2 and TRBJ2-5; D possibly uses TRBD1 or TRBD2 (5 bases each). TRBJ2-7 matches the DNA end more closely, so the J call is doubtful. The CDR3 totals 13 residues. Per the germline V gene, CDR1 is SNHLY and CDR2 is FYNNEI. The CDR3 is CASRDGIHCEQYF. The DNA for the CDR3 is TGTGCCAGCCGGGACGGGATACACTGCGAGCAGTACTTC.

This clonotype was counted only a few times. For the CDR3, the DNA is TGTGCCAGCACCCAGGACAGGGGATCCGTAAAACTGTTTTTT. Its translation is CASTQDRGSVKLFF. This chain connects TRBV2 to TRBJ1-4; TRBD1 matches at 9 bases. The CDR3 is 14 amino acids. The junction had 10 bases not matched to a gene; V was cut back by 7 bases and J by 10 bases. Germline CDR1 reads SNHLY; CDR2 reads FYNNEI.

This clonotype was counted at least ten times. The rearrangement links TRBV7-9 to TRBJ2-7; D is unclear. The V end was cut by 2 bases, the J end by 6 bases, with 11 bases between. Germline CDR1 and CDR2: SEHNR and FQNEAQ (reference sequence). This CDR3 comprises 13 residues. The CDR3 is CASSLSGRSEQYF. The CDR3 DNA sequence: TGTGCCAGCAGCTTATCAGGCAGGTCCGAGCAGTACTTC.

The chain links TRBV7-2 to TRBJ2-3; D call uncertain. Germline V gene sequence: CDR1 SGHTA, CDR2 FQGNSA. Trimming shortened V by 5 bases and J by 4 bases, and 13 bases separated the two germline ends. The CDR3 covers 14 residues. CDR3 nucleotide sequence: TGTGCCAGCAGCCGGACCTTTAGCTCAGATACGCAGTATTTT. Its protein is CASSRTFSSDTQYF. Full variable domain (missing parts from reference TRBV7-2 and TRBJ2-3): GAGVSQSPSNKVTEKGKDVELRCDPISGHTALYWYRQSLGQGLEFLIYFQGNSAPDKSGLPSDRFSAERTGGSVSTLTIQRTQQEDSAVYLCASSRTFSSDTQYFGPGTRLTVL.

The chain is built from TRBV27 and TRBJ1-1, with D perhaps matching TRBD1 (6 bases). The CDR3 has 15 amino acids. V lost 5 bases to trimming and J lost 3 bases, with 16 bases between them. The germline CDR1 and CDR2 sequences are MNHEY and SMNVEV (reference sequence). The CDR3 nucleotides read TGTGCCAGCAGTGGGGGGCAGGGTTTGTACACTGAAGCTTTCTTT. This translates into CASSGGQGLYTEAFF.

This clonotype was seen many times. This rearrangement joins TRBV4-1 to TRBJ2-5; TRBD2 aligns across 11 bases. V was clipped by 2 bases and J by 2 bases; unmatched bases: 1. The germline gives CDR1 MGHRA, CDR2 YSYEKL. The CDR3 spans 15 residues. The CDR3 DNA sequence: TGCGCCAGCAGCCAAACTAGCGGGGGACAAGAGACCCAGTACTTC. It specifies CASSQTSGGQETQYF.

This clonotype was seen only a few times. V gene TRBV6-5 combines with J gene TRBJ1-2; D is undetermined. The V gene's germline CDR1 is MNHEY and CDR2 SVGAGI. V lost 0 bases and J 9 bases, leaving 14 bases between the germline ends. The CDR3 extends over 14 amino acids. This CDR3 reads CASSYSSGTMSYTF. CDR3 DNA: TGTGCCAGCAGTTACTCATCGGGTACTATGAGCTACACCTTC.

At least ten counts were recorded for this clonotype. The V gene is TRBV5-1, the J gene TRBJ1-2; D remains unclear. CDR1 is SGHRS and CDR2 is YFSETQ in the germline V gene. Trimming pared 2 bases from V and 4 bases from J, leaving 12 bases between. This CDR3 spans 14 amino acids. CDR3: CASSFAAEGYGYTF. The CDR3 nucleotides are TGCGCCAGCAGCTTTGCGGCGGAGGGCTATGGCTACACCTTC.

The table lists this clonotype with a few counts. V is TRBV20-1 and J is TRBJ2-1, with TRBD2 matching over 8 bases. Unmatched junction bases numbered 3, after V lost 0 bases and J lost 2 bases. The germline CDR1 and CDR2 sequences are DFQATT and SNEGSKA (reference sequence). This CDR3 comprises 15 residues. The CDR3 region is CSARDRGGAYNEQFF. The CDR3 nucleotides read TGCAGTGCTAGAGATCGGGGGGGGGCCTACAATGAGCAGTTCTTC.

Many counts were recorded for this clonotype. This chain uses TRBV28 with TRBJ2-7; TRBD2 matches at 8 bases. V lost 5 bases to trimming and J lost 7 bases; unmatched junction nucleotides: 7. The CDR3 is 13 residues long. The germline gives CDR1 MDHEN, CDR2 SYDVKM. The CDR3 DNA reads as TGTGCCAGCAGTCCCGGGGGGGGCAGGGAGCAGTACTTC. This codes for CASSPGGGREQYF.

This clonotype has at least ten counts. V and J are TRBV7-2 and TRBJ1-1, with D possibly matching TRBD1 (6 bases). CDR1 is SGHTA, CDR2 FQGNSA, per germline. The CDR3 has 14 residues. Deletions cut 2 bases from V and 4 bases from J, with 11 bases between. In DNA form, the CDR3 reads TGTGCCAGCAGCTTACGGGGGGGCGGCACTGAAGCTTTCTTT. It translates to CASSLRGGGTEAFF.

The V and J genes are TRBV27 and TRBJ2-2; D might be TRBD1 (6 bases). Germline CDR1 and CDR2: MNHEY and SMNVEV (reference sequence). CDR3 size: 16 residues. The ends were cut back, 8 bases at V and 2 bases at J, with 18 bases in the middle. The CDR3 DNA sequence: TGTGCCAGCTCCTTACGCCGGGACACCAACACCGGGGAGCTGTTTTTT. Encoded protein: CASSLRRDTNTGELFF.

The chain uses TRBV20-1 and TRBJ2-7, with 8 bases lining up with TRBD2. This CDR3 spans 13 amino acids. Per germline, CDR1 DFQATT and CDR2 SNEGSKA (reference sequence). V shed 3 bases and J 7 bases; nucleotides not matched to a gene: 8. The CDR3 sequence is CSASGGALEEQYF. The CDR3 DNA reads as TGCAGTGCTAGCGGGGGGGCCCTGGAAGAGCAGTACTTC.

This clonotype was picked up a small number of times. A single base separates this from a much larger clone, so it may be a read error. V usage is TRBV29-1 and J usage is TRBJ2-1, with 7 bases identical to TRBD2. The CDR3 runs 14 residues. Germline CDR1 reads SQVTM; CDR2 reads ANQGSEA. Germline trimming cut 4 bases from V and 2 bases from J; bases unmatched to any gene: 5. The CDR3 spells CSVGRRGTYNEQFF. The CDR3 nucleotides are TGCAGCGTTGGGAGGCGGGGGACCTACAATGAGCAGTTCTTC.

The table lists this clonotype with many counts. This chain connects TRBV9 to TRBJ2-3, with a tentative D call TRBD2 (6 bases). The CDR3 is made up of 14 amino acids. The ends were cut back, 0 bases at V and 8 bases at J, with 13 bases in the middle. CDR1 and CDR2 from the germline V gene are SGDLS and YYNGEE. For the CDR3, the DNA is TGTGCCAGCAGCGTAGCCACTAGCAGTGGTACGCAGTATTTT. Its translation is CASSVATSSGTQYF.